This T cell receptor beta chain was sequenced during a study of blood T cell repertoires in COVID-19 (dated by TCRdb to between 2020 and 2021). Turning to the overall study: Samples from collaborators originated in the United States, Italy and Spain and spanned both the acute and convalescent phases of COVID-19. A freely available public database, intended as a resource for researchers studying the immune response to SARS-CoV-2, is where the repertoires were released. The samples were drawn from the first 160 participants of the ongoing ImmuneRACE study and from some 1,300 subjects provided by 6 global collaborators. Sample metadata almost always included a de-identified subject ID, COVID-19 status, age in years and sex. The material from the prospective study consisted of cDNA or gDNA derived from T cells, B-cell-depleted T cells, or PBMCs. The dataset comprised deeply sampled blood TCRbeta repertoires from subjects exposed to, actively infected with, or recovered from COVID-19. Where HLA class I and class II types were available, the types were taken from metadata supplied by the sample provider, not from assay-based typing.

The CDR3 sequence holds 13 residues, the cysteine and phenylalanine included. Only the CDR3 DNA stays, 39 bases, in frame from base 1. The germline V gene (reference sequence) specifies LNHDA as CDR1 and SQIVND as CDR2. The V and J ends are trimmed by 3 bases and 7 bases, leaving 10 bases between them. Participants in the prospective study were enrolled through a virtual design, were aged about 18 to 100 years, and lived in approximately 25 United States geographic areas. Cohort assignment in the prospective study relied on participant-reported clinical history from a screening survey and a study questionnaire. Each participant in the prospective study had whole blood, serum and a nasopharyngeal or oropharyngeal swab collected by mobile phlebotomists. Participants in the prospective study had the option to provide additional blood draws and questionnaires over an approximately 2-month period. Before DNA extraction, blood samples from the prospective study were shipped at room temperature or frozen.

Study-wide conclusions, independent of this receptor: How much clinical and demographic metadata was included differed by source and by participant, and the metadata was provided uncurated.

TCRbeta CDR3 regions were amplified from genomic DNA using the immunoSEQ Assay, a bias-controlled multiplex PCR. Per the original workflow: Within the assay, amplification of reference gene primers was used to estimate how many nucleated cells each sample contained. To quantify the absolute abundance of each unique TCRbeta CDR3 rearrangement, sequence reads were collapsed and filtered. For each sample, productive Simpson clonality was calculated by taking the square root of Simpson's diversity index across productive rearrangements. This immuneACCESS table, as held by TCRdb, lists in-frame sequences with V and J called but not all clones. Of the missing ones, under half trace to an unresolved V gene in checked studies; the others have no known cause. V and J calls and clone size are copied from that table; D and trimming were computed from the DNA. The sample records 45,000 to 60,000 clones, around 73% of which are singletons. The ten largest clones represent under 6.5% of the sample.

Comments on this clone: Its recognized antigen is unknown. Base quality data are lacking; no much larger clone is found one base away.

Sequencing was carried out using PBMCs or T cells enriched from blood (not recorded which). The chain couples TRBV19 to TRBJ2-1; no D gene can be assigned with confidence. The sequence was collected from a woman between 45 and 60 years old with acute COVID-19. The bases are TGTGCCAGTAGTATGTCTGAGGAGAATGAGCAGTTCTTC. It is translated as CASSMSEENEQFF.